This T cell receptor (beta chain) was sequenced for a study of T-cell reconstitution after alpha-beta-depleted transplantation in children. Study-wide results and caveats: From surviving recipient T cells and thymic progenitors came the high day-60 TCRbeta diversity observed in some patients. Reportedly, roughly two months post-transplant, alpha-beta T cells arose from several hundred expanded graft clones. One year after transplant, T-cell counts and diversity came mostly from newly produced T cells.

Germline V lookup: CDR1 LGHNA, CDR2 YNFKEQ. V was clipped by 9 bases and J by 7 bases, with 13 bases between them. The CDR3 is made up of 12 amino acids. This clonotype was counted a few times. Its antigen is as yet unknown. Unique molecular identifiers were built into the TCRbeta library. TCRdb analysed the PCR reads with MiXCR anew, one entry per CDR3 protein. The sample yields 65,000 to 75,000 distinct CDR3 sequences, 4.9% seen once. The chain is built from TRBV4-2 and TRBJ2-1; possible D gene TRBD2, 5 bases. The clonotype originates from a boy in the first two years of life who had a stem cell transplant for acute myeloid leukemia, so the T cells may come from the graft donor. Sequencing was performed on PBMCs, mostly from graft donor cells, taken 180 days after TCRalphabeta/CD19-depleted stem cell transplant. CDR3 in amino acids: CARGLGENEQFF. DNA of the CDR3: TGTGCCAGGGGCCTCGGGGAGAATGAGCAGTTCTTC.